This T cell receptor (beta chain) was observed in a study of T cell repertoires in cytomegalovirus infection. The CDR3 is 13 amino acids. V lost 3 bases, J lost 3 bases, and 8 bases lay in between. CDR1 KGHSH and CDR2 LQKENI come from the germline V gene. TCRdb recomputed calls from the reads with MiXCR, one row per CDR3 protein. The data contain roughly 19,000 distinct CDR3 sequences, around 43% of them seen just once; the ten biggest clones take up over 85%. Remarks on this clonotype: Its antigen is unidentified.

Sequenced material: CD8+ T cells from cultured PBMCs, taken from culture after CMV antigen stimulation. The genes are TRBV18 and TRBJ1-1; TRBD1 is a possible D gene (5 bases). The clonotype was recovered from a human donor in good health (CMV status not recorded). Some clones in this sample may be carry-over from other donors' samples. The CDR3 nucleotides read TGTGCCAGCTCACCCGACAGCTACACTGAAGCTTTCTTT. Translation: CASSPDSYTEAFF. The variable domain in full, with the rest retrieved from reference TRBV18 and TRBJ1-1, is NAGVMQNPRHLVRRRGQEARLRCSPMKGHSHVYWYRQLPEEGLKFMVYLQKENIIDESGMPKERFSAEFPKEGPSILRIQQVVRGDSAAYFCASSPDSYTEAFFGQGTRLTVV.